This record looks at one T cell receptor beta chain sequence and its context. These data are taken from a study of control samples from healthy donors and cancer patients. The assay was immunoSEQ multiplex PCR, and TCRdb's table has in-frame clones only and misses some. The table has roughly 70,000 clones, 94% seen once. The CDR3 length is 15 residues. CDR1 is MDHEN, CDR2 SYDVKM, per germline. V lost 3 bases to trimming and J lost 4 bases, with 15 bases between them. The chain recombines TRBV28 with TRBJ1-1; D not certain. The sample taken for sequencing was blood. This sequence was found in a woman in her 30s in good health. The CDR3 here is CASSLEPMAGTEAFF. The CDR3 region has the DNA TGTGCCAGCAGTTTGGAACCAATGGCGGGCACTGAAGCTTTCTTT.